The 15 T cell receptor beta chains below all came from one sample that was sequenced in a study of identical twins. TCRdb reanalysed the 5' RACE reads using MiXCR and keeps one entry per CDR3 protein. In the table there are 350,000 or so distinct CDR3 sequences, 9% to 10% of which are singletons. Sequenced: naive T cells sorted from blood. The receptors originated from a woman between 50 and 59 years old in good health.

This clonotype appeared a few times. The chain uses TRBV6-5 and TRBJ2-7, with a possible D match to TRBD1 (5 bases). Germline assignment: CDR1 MNHEY and CDR2 SVGAGI. The CDR3 runs 11 residues. V was cut by 10 bases and J by 3 bases, with 10 bases left in between. CDR3 region: CATLRGYEQYF. As DNA, the CDR3 is TGTGCCACCTTAAGGGGCTACGAGCAGTACTTC.

This clonotype was counted only a few times. This chain uses TRBV20-1 with TRBJ1-5; maybe TRBD1 (5 bases). Trimming stripped 4 bases from V and 5 bases from J, with 18 bases between. Germline V gene lookup returns CDR1 DFQATT and CDR2 SNEGSKA (reference sequence). There are 15 residues in the CDR3. The CDR3 reads CSATPRQGDHQPQHF. CDR3 nucleotide sequence: TGCAGTGCTACCCCGCGGCAGGGCGATCATCAGCCCCAGCATTTT.

At least ten counts were recorded for this clonotype. V is TRBV12-3 or TRBV12-4 and J is TRBJ1-5; no clear D. V lost 5 bases and J 4 bases, leaving 18 bases between the germline ends. The CDR3 has 16 residues. CDR3 protein: CASSRSVKVGNQPQHF. In DNA, the CDR3 is TGTGCCAGCAGTCGAAGTGTCAAGGTGGGTAATCAGCCCCAGCATTTT.

Many counts were recorded for this clonotype. The chain has TRBV29-1 and TRBJ2-5; 12 bases agree with TRBD2. The germline gives CDR1 SQVTM, CDR2 ANQGSEA. V shed 5 bases and J 3 bases; nucleotides not matched to a gene: 7. This CDR3 has 15 residues. DNA of the CDR3: TGCAGCGTTTCACTAGCGGGAGGCATAGAAGAGACCCAGTACTTC. Translating gives CSVSLAGGIEETQYF.

This clonotype was counted many times. V and J are TRBV7-2 and TRBJ2-1, with 7 bases that match TRBD2. This CDR3 region has 15 residues. The germline V gene has CDR1 SGHTA and CDR2 FQGNSA. With 3 bases clipped from V and 4 bases from J, the junction kept 6 bases outside the gene matches. The CDR3, as DNA: TGTGCCAGCAGCTTCGGGGGGAACCCTTACAATGAGCAGTTCTTC. Translated, it gives CASSFGGNPYNEQFF.

The CDR3, as DNA: TGTGCCAACTCGGGCCGGGACAGGACACACCTCAACCAATACGAGCAGTACGTC. Protein: CANSGRDRTHLNQYEQYV. The chain carries TRBV10-3 and TRBJ2-7, with 8 bases lining up with TRBD1. The junction had 24 bases not matched to a gene; V was cut back by 10 bases and J by 4 bases. Germline loops: CDR1 ENHRY, CDR2 SYGVKD. The CDR3 totals 18 residues.

This clonotype was seen only a few times. V and J are TRBV5-4 and TRBJ2-1, with D possibly matching TRBD1 (6 bases). The CDR3 length is 16 residues. Germline CDR1 SGHNT, CDR2 YYREEE (reference sequence). V lost 0 bases and J lost 5, with 15 bases in between. CDR3: CASSLGADRLNNEQFF. CDR3 nucleotide sequence: TGTGCCAGCAGCTTGGGTGCGGACAGACTTAACAATGAGCAGTTCTTC.

Only a few counts were recorded for this clonotype. The rearrangement uses TRBV2 and TRBJ2-3, with 9 bases aligning to TRBD2. Per the germline V gene, CDR1 is SNHLY and CDR2 is FYNNEI. The CDR3 has 16 residues. After removal of 1 base from V and 3 bases from J, the junction contained 5 bases not matched to a gene. In DNA form, the CDR3 reads TGTGCCAGCAGTGAAGAGCTAGCGGGATTGACAGATACGCAGTATTTT. As protein: CASSEELAGLTDTQYF. Full variable domain (outside the CDR3, taken from reference TRBV2 and TRBJ2-3): EPEVTQTPSHQVTQMGQEVILRCVPISNHLYFYWYRQILGQKVEFLVSFYNNEISEKSEIFDDQFSVERPDGSNFTLKIRSTKLEDSAMYFCASSEELAGLTDTQYFGPGTRLTVL.

The V gene is TRBV18, the J gene TRBJ2-5; D not resolved. The CDR3 loop spans 13 amino acids. The germline V gene has CDR1 KGHSH and CDR2 LQKENI. V dropped 5 bases and J dropped 5 bases, with 12 bases sitting between them. CDR3 DNA sequence: TGTGCCAGCTCAAACCCCCTACAGGAGACCCAGTACTTC. Amino acid sequence: CASSNPLQETQYF.

In the case of this clonotype: With a much larger clone just one base away, this may be a read error. No conserved phenylalanine or tryptophan ends this CDR3, so it is likely a read error. The rearrangement links TRBV12-3 or TRBV12-4 to TRBJ2-7; 7 bases align to TRBD1. The CDR3 extends over 13 amino acids. V trimming: 5 bases; J trimming: 2 bases; junction bases outside the gene matches: 3. CDR3 DNA sequence: TGTGCCAGCAGTAAGGACAGGACCTACGAGCAGTACCTC. Its translation: CASSKDRTYEQYL.

The chain links TRBV19 to TRBJ2-1; D remains ambiguous. The CDR3 totals 13 residues. Germline V gives CDR1 LNHDA, CDR2 SQIVND (reference sequence). Trimming took off 7 bases at V and 4 bases at J, with 11 bases between the two ends. CDR3 nucleotide sequence: TGTGCCAGTATCTCCAGAGATTACAATGAGCAGTTCTTC. Translated, it gives CASISRDYNEQFF.

There are a few counts of this clonotype. The chain employs TRBV6-6 and TRBJ2-2; 11 positions agree with TRBD2. The CDR3 is 16 amino acids. Germline loops: CDR1 MNHNY, CDR2 SVGAGI (reference sequence). V lost 2 bases and J lost 5; bases outside the gene matches: 4. CDR3 sequence reads: CASSYTRTSGTGELFF. Here the CDR3 DNA reads TGTGCCAGCAGTTACACTAGGACTAGCGGGACCGGGGAGCTGTTTTTT.

This clonotype was counted at least ten times. The gene calls are TRBV24-1 and TRBJ1-2; D might be TRBD1 (5 bases). Trimming pared 3 bases from V and 4 bases from J, leaving 11 bases between. The CDR3 contains 14 residues. CDR1 and CDR2 (germline): KGHDR, SFDVKD. CDR3 sequence (DNA): TGTGCCACCAGTGATCTAGACAGAGTCTATGGCTACACCTTC. Its protein product is CATSDLDRVYGYTF.

The chain carries TRBV2 and TRBJ1-2; D is unresolved. Germline V gene data show CDR1 as SNHLY and CDR2 as FYNNEI. The CDR3 totals 14 residues. Trimming left V 7 bases short and J 3 bases short, with 15 bases between. The CDR3 DNA follows: TGTGCCAGCATAGAAGGGAATAGGTACTATGGCTACACCTTC. The encoded protein is CASIEGNRYYGYTF.

This clonotype turned up a few times. The chain combines TRBV27 with TRBJ1-1; D may be TRBD1 (6 bases). This CDR3 comprises 17 residues. Trimming shortened V by 0 bases and J by 0 bases, and 14 bases separated the two germline ends. Germline values: CDR1 MNHEY, CDR2 SMNVEV (reference sequence). The CDR3 region is CASSLSGGYRVNTEAFF. CDR3 sequence (DNA): TGTGCCAGCAGTTTATCGGGGGGATACAGGGTGAACACTGAAGCTTTCTTT.